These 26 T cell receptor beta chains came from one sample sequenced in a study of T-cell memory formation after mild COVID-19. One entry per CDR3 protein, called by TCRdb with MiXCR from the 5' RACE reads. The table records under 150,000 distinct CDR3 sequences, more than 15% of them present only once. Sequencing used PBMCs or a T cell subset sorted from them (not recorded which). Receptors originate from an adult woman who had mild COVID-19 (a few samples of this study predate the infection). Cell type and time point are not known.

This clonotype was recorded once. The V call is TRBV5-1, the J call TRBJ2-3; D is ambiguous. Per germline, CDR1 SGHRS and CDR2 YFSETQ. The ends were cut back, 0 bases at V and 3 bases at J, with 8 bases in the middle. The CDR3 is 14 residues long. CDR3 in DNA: TGCGCCAGCAGCTTGGCCAAGGGAACAGATACGCAGTATTTT. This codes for CASSLAKGTDTQYF.

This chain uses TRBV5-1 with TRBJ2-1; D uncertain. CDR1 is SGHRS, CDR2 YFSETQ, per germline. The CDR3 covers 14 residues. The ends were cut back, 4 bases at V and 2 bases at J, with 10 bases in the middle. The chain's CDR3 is CASSPGRPYNEQFF. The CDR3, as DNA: TGCGCCAGCAGCCCCGGACGTCCCTACAATGAGCAGTTCTTC.

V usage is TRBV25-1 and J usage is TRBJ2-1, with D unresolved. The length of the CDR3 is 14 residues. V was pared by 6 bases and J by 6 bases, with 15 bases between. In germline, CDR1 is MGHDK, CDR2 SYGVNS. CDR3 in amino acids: CASSSTWTFNEQFF. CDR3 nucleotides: TGTGCCAGCAGCTCCACTTGGACCTTCAATGAGCAGTTCTTC.

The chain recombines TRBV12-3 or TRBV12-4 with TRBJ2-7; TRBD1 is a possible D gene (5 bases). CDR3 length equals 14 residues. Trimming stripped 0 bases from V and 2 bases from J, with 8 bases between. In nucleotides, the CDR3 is TGTGCCAGCAGTTTAGCAGGGGCGGCCTACGAGCAGTACTTC. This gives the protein CASSLAGAAYEQYF.

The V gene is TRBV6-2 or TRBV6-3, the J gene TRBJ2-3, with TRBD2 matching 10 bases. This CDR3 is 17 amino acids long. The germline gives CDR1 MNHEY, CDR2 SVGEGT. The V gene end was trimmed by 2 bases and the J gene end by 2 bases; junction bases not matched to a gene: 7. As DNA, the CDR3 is TGTGCCAGCAGTTACCCAGGACTAGCGGAGGACACAGATACGCAGTATTTT. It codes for CASSYPGLAEDTDTQYF.

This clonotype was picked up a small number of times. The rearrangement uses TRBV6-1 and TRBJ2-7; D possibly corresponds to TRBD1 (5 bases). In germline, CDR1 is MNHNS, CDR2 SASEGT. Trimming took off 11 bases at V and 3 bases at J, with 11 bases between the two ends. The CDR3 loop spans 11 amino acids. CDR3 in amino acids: CAGKGDYEQYF. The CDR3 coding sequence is TGTGCCGGTAAAGGGGACTACGAGCAGTACTTC.

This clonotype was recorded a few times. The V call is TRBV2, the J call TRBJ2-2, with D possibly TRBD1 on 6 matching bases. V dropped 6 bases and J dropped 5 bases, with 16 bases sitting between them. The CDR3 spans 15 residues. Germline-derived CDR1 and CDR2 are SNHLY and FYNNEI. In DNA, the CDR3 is TGTGCCAGCAGAGTCTACCAGGGGAAAACCGGGGAGCTGTTTTTT. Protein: CASRVYQGKTGELFF.

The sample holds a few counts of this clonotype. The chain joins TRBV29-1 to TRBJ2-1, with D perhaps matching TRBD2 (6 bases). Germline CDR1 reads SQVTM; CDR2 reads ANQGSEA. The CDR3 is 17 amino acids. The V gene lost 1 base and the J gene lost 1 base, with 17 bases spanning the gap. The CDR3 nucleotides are TGCAGCGTTGAAGGGGGATACGGGGGAGTGTCCTACAATGAGCAGTTCTTC. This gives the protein CSVEGGYGGVSYNEQFF.

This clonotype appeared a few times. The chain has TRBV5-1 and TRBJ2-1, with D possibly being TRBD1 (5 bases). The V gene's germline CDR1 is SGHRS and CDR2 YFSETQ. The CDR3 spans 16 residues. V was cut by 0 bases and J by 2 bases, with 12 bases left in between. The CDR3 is CASSLVGGAAYNEQFF. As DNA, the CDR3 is TGCGCCAGCAGCTTGGTGGGTGGGGCGGCCTACAATGAGCAGTTCTTC.

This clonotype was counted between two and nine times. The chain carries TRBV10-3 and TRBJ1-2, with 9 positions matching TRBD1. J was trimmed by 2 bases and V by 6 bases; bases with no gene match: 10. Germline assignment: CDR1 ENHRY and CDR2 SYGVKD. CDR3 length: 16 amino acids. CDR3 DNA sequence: TGTGCCATCAGGGCCGGGACAGGGAGTCCGAACTATGGCTACACCTTC. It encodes CAIRAGTGSPNYGYTF.

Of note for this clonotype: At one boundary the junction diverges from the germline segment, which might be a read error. CDR3 coding DNA: TGCAGTGCTAGGGGACTAGCGAGCTCCTACGAGAAGTACTTC. Amino acid sequence: CSARGLASSYEKYF. V gene TRBV20-1 combines with J gene TRBJ2-7; 10 nucleotides agree with TRBD2. CDR1 DFQATT and CDR2 SNEGSKA come from the germline V gene (reference sequence). The CDR3 consists of 14 residues.

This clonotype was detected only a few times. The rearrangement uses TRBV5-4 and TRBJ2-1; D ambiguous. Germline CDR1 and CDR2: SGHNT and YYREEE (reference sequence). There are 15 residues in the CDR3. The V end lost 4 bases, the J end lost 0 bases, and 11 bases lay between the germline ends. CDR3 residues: CASSQDSNSYNEQFF. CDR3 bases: TGTGCCAGCAGCCAAGACTCAAACTCCTACAATGAGCAGTTCTTC.

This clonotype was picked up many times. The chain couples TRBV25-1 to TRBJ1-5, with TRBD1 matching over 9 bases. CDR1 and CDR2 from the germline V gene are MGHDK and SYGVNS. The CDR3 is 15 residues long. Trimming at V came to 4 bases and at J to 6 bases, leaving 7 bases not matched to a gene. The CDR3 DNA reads TGTGCCAGCAGTGGAGACAGGGGGATGGCTCAGCCCCAGCATTTT. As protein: CASSGDRGMAQPQHF.

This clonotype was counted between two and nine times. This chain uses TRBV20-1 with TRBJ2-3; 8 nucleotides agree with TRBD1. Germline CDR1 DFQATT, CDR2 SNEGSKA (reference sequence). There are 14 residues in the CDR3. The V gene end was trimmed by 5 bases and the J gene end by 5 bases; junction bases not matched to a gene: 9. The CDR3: CSARTGKRGDTQYF. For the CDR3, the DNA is TGCAGTGCTCGGACAGGGAAAAGGGGAGATACGCAGTATTTT.

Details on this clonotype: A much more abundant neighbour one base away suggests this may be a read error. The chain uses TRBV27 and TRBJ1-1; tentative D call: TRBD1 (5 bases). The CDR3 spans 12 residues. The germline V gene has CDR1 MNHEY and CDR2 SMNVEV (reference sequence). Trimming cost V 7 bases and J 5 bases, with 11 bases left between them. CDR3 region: CASIPGGTEAFF. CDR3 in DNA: TGTGCCAGCATCCCCGGGGGGACTGAAGCTTTCTTT.

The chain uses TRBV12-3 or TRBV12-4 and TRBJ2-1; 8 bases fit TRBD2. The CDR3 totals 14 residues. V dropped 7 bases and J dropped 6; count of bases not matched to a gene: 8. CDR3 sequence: CASIQVAGSNEQFF. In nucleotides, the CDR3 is TGTGCCAGCATCCAAGTAGCGGGGTCCAATGAGCAGTTCTTC.

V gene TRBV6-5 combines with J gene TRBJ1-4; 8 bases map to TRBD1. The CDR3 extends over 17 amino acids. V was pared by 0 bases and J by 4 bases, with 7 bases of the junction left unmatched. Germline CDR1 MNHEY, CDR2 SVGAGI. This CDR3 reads CASSYSTWTGRNEKLFF. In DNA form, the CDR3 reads TGTGCCAGCAGTTACTCGACTTGGACAGGGCGTAATGAAAAACTGTTTTTT.

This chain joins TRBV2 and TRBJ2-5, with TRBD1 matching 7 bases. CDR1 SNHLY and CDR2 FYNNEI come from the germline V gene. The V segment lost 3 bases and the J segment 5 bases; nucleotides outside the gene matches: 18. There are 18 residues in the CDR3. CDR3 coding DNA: TGTGCCAGCAGTGATTCAGGGGTGAGGGGGCCTGTTTATGAGACCCAGTACTTC. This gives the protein CASSDSGVRGPVYETQYF.

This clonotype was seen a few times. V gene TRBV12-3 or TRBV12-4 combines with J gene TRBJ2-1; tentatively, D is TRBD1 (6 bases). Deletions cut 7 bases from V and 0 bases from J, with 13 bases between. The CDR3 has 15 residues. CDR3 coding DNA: TGTGCCAGCATCCCGGACAGAAGCTCCTACAATGAGCAGTTCTTC. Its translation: CASIPDRSSYNEQFF.

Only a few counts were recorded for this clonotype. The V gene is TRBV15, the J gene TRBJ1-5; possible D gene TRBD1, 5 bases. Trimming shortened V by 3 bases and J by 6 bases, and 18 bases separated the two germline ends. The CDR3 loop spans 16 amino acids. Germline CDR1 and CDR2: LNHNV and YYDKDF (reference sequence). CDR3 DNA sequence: TGTGCCACCAGCAGGCCCCAGGGAAAGGTCCCTCAGCCCCAGCATTTT. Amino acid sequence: CATSRPQGKVPQPQHF. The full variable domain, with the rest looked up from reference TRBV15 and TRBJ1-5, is DAMVIQNPRYQVTQFGKPVTLSCSQTLNHNVMYWYQQKSSQAPKLLFHYYDKDFNNEADTPDNFQSRRPNTSFCFLDIRSPGLGDTAMYLCATSRPQGKVPQPQHFGDGTRLSIL.

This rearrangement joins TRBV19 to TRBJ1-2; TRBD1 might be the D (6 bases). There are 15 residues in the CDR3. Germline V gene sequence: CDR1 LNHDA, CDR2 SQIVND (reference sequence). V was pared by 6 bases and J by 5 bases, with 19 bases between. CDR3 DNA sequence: TGTGCCAGTAGCCCGGACAGTTCGAGACGTTATGGCTACACCTTC. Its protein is CASSPDSSRRYGYTF.

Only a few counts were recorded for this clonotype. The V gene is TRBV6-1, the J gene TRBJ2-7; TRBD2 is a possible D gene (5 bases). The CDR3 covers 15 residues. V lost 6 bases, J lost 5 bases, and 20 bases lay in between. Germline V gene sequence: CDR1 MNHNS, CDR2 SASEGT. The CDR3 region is CASRRVLALSDEQYF. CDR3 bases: TGTGCCAGCAGGCGGGTGCTAGCTCTAAGCGACGAGCAGTACTTC.

CDR3 region: CASSSLGTLTGNTIYF. The CDR3 DNA reads as TGTGCCAGCAGTTCCCTCGGGACACTGACTGGAAACACCATATATTTT. The chain has TRBV6-6 and TRBJ1-3, with a tentative D call TRBD1 (6 bases). The CDR3 length is 16 residues. Trimming cost V 4 bases and J 2 bases, with 15 bases left between them. Germline values: CDR1 MNHNY, CDR2 SVGAGI (reference sequence).

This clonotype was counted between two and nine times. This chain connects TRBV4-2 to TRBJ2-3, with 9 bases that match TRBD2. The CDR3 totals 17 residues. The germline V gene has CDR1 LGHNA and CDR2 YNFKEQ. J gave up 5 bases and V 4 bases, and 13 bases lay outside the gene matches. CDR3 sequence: CASSRGGSGSVVDTQYF. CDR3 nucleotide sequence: TGTGCCAGCAGCCGAGGCGGTAGCGGGAGTGTAGTAGATACGCAGTATTTT.

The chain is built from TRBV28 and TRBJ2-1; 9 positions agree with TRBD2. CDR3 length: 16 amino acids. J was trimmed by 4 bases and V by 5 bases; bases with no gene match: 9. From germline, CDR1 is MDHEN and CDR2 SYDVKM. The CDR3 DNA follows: TGTGCCAGCAGTCCCTTCGCGGGAGGGAAGTACAATGAGCAGTTCTTC. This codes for CASSPFAGGKYNEQFF.

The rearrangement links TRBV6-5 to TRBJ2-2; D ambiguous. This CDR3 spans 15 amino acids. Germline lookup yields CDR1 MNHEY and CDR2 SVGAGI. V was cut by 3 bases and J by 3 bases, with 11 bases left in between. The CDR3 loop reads CASSYSGRDTGELFF. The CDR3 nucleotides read TGTGCCAGCAGTTATTCCGGTCGAGACACCGGGGAGCTGTTTTTT.